A single count supports the clone carrying this T cell receptor beta chain. These data originate in a study of glioma-infiltrating T cells after dendritic cell vaccination. Per germline, CDR1 SNHLY and CDR2 FYNNEI. V was trimmed by 2 bases and J by 14 bases, leaving 13 bases between them. The CDR3 is 12 residues long. TCRB CDR3 was amplified from 2 ug genomic DNA or less. Amplification used 60 V beta primers and 13 J beta primers. Measured with immunoSEQ multiplex PCR; TCRdb has only the in-frame clones, and not every one. The sample has tens of thousands of clones; roughly 87% are singletons. Sample: blood, taken before dendritic cell vaccination. The V call is TRBV2, the J call TRBJ2-4; a weak D match, TRBD1 (5 bases). This TCR was recovered from a human donor with glioblastoma. CDR3 sequence (DNA): TGTGCCAGCAGTGAACTGGACAATCTCGAGTACTTC. Translated, it gives CASSELDNLEYF.